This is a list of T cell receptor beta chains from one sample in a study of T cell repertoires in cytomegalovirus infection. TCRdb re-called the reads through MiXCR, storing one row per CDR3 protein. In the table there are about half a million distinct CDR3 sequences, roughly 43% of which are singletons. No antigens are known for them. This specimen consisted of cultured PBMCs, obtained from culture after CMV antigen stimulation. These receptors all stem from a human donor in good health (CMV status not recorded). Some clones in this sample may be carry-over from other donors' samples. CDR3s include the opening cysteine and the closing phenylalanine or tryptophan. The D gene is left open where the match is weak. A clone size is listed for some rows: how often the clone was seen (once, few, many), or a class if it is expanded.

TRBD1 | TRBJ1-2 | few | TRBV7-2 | TGTGCCAGCAGCCTAGGGGGCACGGGGGACTATGGCTACACCTTC | CASSLGGTGDYGYTF
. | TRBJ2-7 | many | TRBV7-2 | TGTGCCAGCAGCTTACGGGACTACGAGCAGTACTTC | CASSLRDYEQYF
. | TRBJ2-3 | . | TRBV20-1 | TGCAGTGCTAGAGTTCCCGGTTCCCCGGCCGATACGCAGTATTTT | CSARVPGSPADTQYF
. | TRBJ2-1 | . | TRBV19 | TGTGCCAGTAATTGGGCAGGCTCCAGCAATGAGCAGTTCTTC | CASNWAGSSNEQFF
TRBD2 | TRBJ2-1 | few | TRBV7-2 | TGTGCCAGCAGCTCGGGGGGAGTTTGGGTCGCGGGTGAGCAGTTCTTC | CASSSGGVWVAGEQFF
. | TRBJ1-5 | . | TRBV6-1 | TGTGCCAGCAGCAAAAACAGGCCCTTCAATCAGCCCCAGCATTTT | CASSKNRPFNQPQHF
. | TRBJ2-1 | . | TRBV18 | TGTGCCAGCTCACCATGGGATCGCGGGATGATGAATGAGCAGTTCTTC | CASSPWDRGMMNEQFF
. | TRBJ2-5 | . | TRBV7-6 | TGTGCCAGCAGCAAAACAGGTCTGGCCCCTCAAGAGACCCAGTACTTC | CASSKTGLAPQETQYF
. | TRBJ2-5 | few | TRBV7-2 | TGTGCCAGCAGCTTTGGATCGGGAGAGGAGACCCAGTACTTC | CASSFGSGEETQYF
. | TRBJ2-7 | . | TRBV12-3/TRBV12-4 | TGTGCCAGCAGTTTAAAACTGTACGAGCAGTACTTC | CASSLKLYEQYF
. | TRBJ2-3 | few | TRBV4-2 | TGTGCCAGCAGCCAAGAAGCCCCTCCTCGCACAGATACGCAGTATTTT | CASSQEAPPRTDTQYF
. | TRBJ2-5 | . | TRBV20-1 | TGCAGTGCTAGCCGGGACCCGACGGGGACCCAGTACTTC | CSASRDPTGTQYF
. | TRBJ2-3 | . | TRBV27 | TGTGCCAGCAGTTCCCCTCTGACAGGCAGGGCGGGAGCTGGGGATACGCAGTATTTT | CASSSPLTGRAGAGDTQYF
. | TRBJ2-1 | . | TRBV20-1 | TGCAGTGCCCCGAATGGGGGGCTCTACAATGAGCAGTTCTTC | CSAPNGGLYNEQFF
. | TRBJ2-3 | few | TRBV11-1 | TGTGCCAGCAGCTTCCGGACAGTGAGTGGCACAGATACGCAGTATTTT | CASSFRTVSGTDTQYF
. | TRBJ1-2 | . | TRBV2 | TGTGCCAGCAGTGGAACCCGAGGTTCGGGGGGCTACACCTTC | CASSGTRGSGGYTF
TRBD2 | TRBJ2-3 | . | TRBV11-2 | TGTGCCAGCAGCTCCATCACGAGACTAGCGGGGGGAGATACGCAGTATTTT | CASSSITRLAGGDTQYF
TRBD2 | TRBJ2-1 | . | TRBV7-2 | TGTGCCAGCAGCCCGAGCGGGATCTACAATGAGCAGTTCTTC | CASSPSGIYNEQFF
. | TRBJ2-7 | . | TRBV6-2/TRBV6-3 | TGTGCCAGCAGCCTCCCACGGACCCCCTACGAGCAGTACTTC | CASSLPRTPYEQYF
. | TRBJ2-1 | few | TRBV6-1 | TGTGCCAGCGGGGCGATCGGGGCCAATGAGCAGTTCTTC | CASGAIGANEQFF
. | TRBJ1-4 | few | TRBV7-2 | TGTGCCAGCAGCCTAGGTCGGGCGTACAATGAAAAACTGTTTTTT | CASSLGRAYNEKLFF
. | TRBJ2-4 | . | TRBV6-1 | TGTGCCAGCAGTGAAGTGGACCGTGGCATTCAGTACTTC | CASSEVDRGIQYF
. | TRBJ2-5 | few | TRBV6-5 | TGTGCCAGCAGTTACTCGAGGGCAAGGGAGACCCAGTACTTC | CASSYSRARETQYF
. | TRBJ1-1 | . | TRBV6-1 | TGTGCCAGCAGTCCGTCCCCGATCACTGAAGCTTTCTTT | CASSPSPITEAFF
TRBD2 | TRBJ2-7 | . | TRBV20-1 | TGCAGTGCTAGTTTGCTAGCGGGAGCCCTCGAGCAGTACTTC | CSASLLAGALEQYF
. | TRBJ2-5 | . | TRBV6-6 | TGTGCCAGCAGTGTACAGTGGCGGGAGACCCAGTACTTC | CASSVQWRETQYF
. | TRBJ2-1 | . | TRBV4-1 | TGCGCCAGCAGCCAAGTTCAGGGAAATGAGCAGTTCTTC | CASSQVQGNEQFF
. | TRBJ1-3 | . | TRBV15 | TGTGCCACCAGCAGAGGTCCAGGGTCTGGAAACACCATATATTTT | CATSRGPGSGNTIYF
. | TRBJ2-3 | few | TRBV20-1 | TGCAGTGCTAGAGAGCCTGGCACAGATACGCAGTATTTT | CSAREPGTDTQYF
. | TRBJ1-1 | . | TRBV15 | TGTGCCACCAGTCCGGTCAGGGGAGCAGCTTTCTTT | CATSPVRGAAFF
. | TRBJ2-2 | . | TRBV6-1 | TGTGCCAGCAGGGACGGAAACACCGGGGAGCTGTTTTTT | CASRDGNTGELFF
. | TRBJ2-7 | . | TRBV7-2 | TGTGCCAGCAGCGGGGTGGGGGACTCCTACGAGCAGTACTTC | CASSGVGDSYEQYF
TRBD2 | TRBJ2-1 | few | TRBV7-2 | TGTGCCAGCAGCTTATCAGCGGGGGATCACAATGAGCAGTTCTTC | CASSLSAGDHNEQFF
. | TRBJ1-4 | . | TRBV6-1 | TGTGCCAGCACTCTCAGGGGTGGAGTTGAAAAACTGTTTTTT | CASTLRGGVEKLFF
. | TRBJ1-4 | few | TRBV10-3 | TGTGCCATTCGGGACACCACGAATGAAAAACTGTTTTTT | CAIRDTTNEKLFF
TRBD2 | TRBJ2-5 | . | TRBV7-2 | TGTGCCAGCAGGCTAGCGGGGGACCAAGAGACCCAGTACTTC | CASRLAGDQETQYF
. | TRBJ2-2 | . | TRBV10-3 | TGTGCCATCAGTGGCGGGCAACTCGCCGGGGAGCTGTTTTTT | CAISGGQLAGELFF
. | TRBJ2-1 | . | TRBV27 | TGTGCCAGCAGTGCCCTACAGTCCGGGCCGAGAGTCCATGAGCAGTTCTTC | CASSALQSGPRVHEQFF
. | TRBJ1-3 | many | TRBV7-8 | TGTGCCAGCAGCCCAGGGATTGTAGGAAACACCATATATTTT | CASSPGIVGNTIYF
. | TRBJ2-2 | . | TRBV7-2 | TGTGCCAGCAGCTTAGTGGGGAGCAGGGCCGGGGAGCTGTTTTTT | CASSLVGSRAGELFF
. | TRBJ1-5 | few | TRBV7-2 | TGTGCCAGCAGTTTACCCCCGGGAATCCAGCATTTT | CASSLPPGIQHF
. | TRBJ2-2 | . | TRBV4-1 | TGCGCCAGCAGCCAAGATAGGGACTCAAACACCGGGGAGCTGTTTTTT | CASSQDRDSNTGELFF
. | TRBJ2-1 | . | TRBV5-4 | TGTGCCAGCAGCTTAGGAGGGGGCCCCTCCCTCTCCTACAATGAGCAGTTCTTC | CASSLGGGPSLSYNEQFF
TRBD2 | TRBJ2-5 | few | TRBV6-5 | TGTGCCAGCAGTAAACTAGCGGACCGGGAGACCCAGTACTTC | CASSKLADRETQYF
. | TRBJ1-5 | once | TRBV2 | TGTGCCAGCAGTGGGGGGGGCCTAGGTCAGCCCCAGCATTTT | CASSGGGLGQPQHF
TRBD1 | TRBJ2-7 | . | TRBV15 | TGTGCCACCAGCAGAGTATGGGACAGGGTCACCGAGCAGTACTTC | CATSRVWDRVTEQYF
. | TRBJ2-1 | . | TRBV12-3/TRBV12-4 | TGTGCCAGCCGATTTGGTGGAGGTGAGCAGTTCTTC | CASRFGGGEQFF
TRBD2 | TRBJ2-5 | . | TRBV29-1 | TGCAGCTCCATAGCGGGACGAGAGACCCAGTACTTC | CSSIAGRETQYF
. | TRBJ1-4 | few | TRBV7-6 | TGTGCCAGCAGCTTAGGCGGAAGGGGTGGGGATGAAAAACTGTTTTTT | CASSLGGRGGDEKLFF